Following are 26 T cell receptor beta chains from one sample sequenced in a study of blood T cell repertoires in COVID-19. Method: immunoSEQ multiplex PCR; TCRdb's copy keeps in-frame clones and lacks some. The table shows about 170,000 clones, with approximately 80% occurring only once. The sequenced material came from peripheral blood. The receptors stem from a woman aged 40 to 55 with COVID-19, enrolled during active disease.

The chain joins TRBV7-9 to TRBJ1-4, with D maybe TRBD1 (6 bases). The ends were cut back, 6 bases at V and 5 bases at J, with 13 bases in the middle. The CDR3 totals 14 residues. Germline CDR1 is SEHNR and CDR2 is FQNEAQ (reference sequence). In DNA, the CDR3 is TGTGCCAGCAGAAGGACAGACTTAAATGAAAAACTGTTTTTT. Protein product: CASRRTDLNEKLFF.

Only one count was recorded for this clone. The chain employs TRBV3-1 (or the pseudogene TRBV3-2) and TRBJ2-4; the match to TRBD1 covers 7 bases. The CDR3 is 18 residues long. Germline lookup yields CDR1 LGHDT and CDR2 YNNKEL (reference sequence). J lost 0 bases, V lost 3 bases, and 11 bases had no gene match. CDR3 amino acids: CASSQYDRGGLAKNIQYF. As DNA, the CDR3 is TGTGCCAGCAGCCAGTATGATCGAGGGGGCTTAGCCAAAAACATTCAGTACTTC.

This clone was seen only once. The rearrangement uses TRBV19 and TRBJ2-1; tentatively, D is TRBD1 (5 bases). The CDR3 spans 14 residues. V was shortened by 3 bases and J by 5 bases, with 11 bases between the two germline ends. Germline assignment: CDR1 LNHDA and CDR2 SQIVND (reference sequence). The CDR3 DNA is TGTGCCAGTAGTATGGGGCCGTCTAACAATGAGCAGTTCTTC. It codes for CASSMGPSNNEQFF.

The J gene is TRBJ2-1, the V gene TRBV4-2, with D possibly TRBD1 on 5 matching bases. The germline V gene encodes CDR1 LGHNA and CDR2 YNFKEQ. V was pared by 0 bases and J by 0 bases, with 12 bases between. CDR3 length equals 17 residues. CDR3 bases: TGTGCCAGCAGCCAAGACCCCAGGGCCAGCTCCTACAATGAGCAGTTCTTC. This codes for CASSQDPRASSYNEQFF.

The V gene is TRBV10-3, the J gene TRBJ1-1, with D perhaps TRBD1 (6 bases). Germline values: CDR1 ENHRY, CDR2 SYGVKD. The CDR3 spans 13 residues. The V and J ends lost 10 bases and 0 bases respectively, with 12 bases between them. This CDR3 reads CATKGDLNTEAFF. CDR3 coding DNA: TGTGCCACGAAGGGGGATTTGAACACTGAAGCTTTCTTT.

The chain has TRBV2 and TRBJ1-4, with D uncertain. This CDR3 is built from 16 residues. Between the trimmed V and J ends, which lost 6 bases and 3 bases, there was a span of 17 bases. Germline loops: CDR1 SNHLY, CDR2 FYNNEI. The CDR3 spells CASRAFSGLANEKLFF. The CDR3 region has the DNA TGTGCCAGCAGGGCATTCAGCGGCTTGGCTAATGAAAAACTGTTTTTT.

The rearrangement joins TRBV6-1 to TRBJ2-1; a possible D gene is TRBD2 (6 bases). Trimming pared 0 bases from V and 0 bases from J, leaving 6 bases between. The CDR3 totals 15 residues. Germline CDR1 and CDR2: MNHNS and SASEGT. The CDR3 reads CASSEAAGSYNEQFF. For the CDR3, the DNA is TGTGCCAGCAGTGAAGCAGCGGGCTCCTACAATGAGCAGTTCTTC.

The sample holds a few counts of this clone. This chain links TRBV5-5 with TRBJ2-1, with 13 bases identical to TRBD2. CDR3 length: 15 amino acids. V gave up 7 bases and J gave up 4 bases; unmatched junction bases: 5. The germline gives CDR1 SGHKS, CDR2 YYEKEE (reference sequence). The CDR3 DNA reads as TGTGCCAGCCTAAGACTAGCGGGGGGATACAATGAGCAGTTCTTC. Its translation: CASLRLAGGYNEQFF. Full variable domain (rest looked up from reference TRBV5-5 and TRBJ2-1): DAGVTQSPTHLIKTRGQQVTLRCSPISGHKSVSWYQQVLGQGPQFIFQYYEKEERGRGNFPDRFSARQFPNYSSELNVNALLLGDSALYLCASLRLAGGYNEQFFGPGTRLTVL.

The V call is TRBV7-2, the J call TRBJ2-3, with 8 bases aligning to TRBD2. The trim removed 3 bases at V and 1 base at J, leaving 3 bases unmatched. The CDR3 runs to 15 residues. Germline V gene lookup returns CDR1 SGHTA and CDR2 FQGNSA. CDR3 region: CASSFGSGGTDTQYF. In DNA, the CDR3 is TGTGCCAGCAGCTTCGGTAGCGGGGGCACAGATACGCAGTATTTT.

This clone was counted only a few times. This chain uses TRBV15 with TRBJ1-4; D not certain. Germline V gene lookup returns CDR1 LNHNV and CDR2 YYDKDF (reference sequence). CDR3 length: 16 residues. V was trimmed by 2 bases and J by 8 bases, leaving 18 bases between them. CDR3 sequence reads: CATSRIPRGGWEKLFF. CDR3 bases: TGTGCCACCAGCAGAATCCCCCGGGGAGGCTGGGAAAAACTGTTTTTT.

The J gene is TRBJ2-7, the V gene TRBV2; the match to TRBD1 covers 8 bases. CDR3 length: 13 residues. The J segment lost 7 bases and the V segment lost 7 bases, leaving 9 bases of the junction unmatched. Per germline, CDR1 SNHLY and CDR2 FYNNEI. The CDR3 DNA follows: TGTGCCAGCATATGGGACAGGAATGGGGAGCAGTACTTC. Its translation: CASIWDRNGEQYF.

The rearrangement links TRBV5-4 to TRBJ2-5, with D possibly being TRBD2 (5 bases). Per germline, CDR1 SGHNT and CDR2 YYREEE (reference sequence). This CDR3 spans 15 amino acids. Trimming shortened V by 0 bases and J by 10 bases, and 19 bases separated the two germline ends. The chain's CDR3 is CASSLGARKHRGQYF. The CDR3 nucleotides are TGTGCCAGCAGCTTGGGGGCTAGGAAGCATCGGGGCCAGTACTTC.

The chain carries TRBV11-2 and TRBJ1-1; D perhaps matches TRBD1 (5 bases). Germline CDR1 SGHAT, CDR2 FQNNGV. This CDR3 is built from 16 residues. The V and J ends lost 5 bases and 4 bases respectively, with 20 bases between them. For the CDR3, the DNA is TGTGCCAGCAGCCAGAGAACCATCGGGGGTCGCACTGAAGCTTTCTTT. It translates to CASSQRTIGGRTEAFF.

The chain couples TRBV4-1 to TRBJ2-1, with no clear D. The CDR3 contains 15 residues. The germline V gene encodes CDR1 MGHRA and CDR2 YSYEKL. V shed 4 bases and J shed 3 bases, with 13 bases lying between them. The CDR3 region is CASSPKIHIYNEQFF. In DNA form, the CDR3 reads TGCGCCAGCAGCCCCAAAATACATATCTACAATGAGCAGTTCTTC.

CDR3 residues: CASSSLAGVYNEQFF. The DNA of the CDR3 is TGTGCCAGCAGCTCCTTGGCGGGGGTCTACAATGAGCAGTTCTTC. This chain links TRBV11-2 with TRBJ2-1; 7 bases align to TRBD2. Germline CDR1 SGHAT, CDR2 FQNNGV. The CDR3 covers 15 residues. Losses at the gene ends were 4 bases for V and 3 bases for J; bases not matched to a gene: 6.

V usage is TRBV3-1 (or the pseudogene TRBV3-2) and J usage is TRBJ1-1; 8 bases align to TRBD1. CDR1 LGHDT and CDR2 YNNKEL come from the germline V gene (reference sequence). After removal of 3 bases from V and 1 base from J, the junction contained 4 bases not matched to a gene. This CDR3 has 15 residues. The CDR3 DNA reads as TGTGCCAGCAGCCAGGACGGGACAGGGAACACTGAAGCTTTCTTT. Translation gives CASSQDGTGNTEAFF.

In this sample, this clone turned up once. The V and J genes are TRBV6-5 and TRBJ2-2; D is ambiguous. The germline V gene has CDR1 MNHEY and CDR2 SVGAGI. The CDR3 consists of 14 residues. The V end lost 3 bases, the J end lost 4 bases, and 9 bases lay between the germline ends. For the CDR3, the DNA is TGTGCCAGCAGTTATACAGCTGGCACCGGGGAGCTGTTTTTT. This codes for CASSYTAGTGELFF.

CDR3 nucleotides: TGTGCCAGCTCACCGAGGGGGCTGTCCAACTCCTACGAGCAGTACTTC. The encoded protein is CASSPRGLSNSYEQYF. This chain joins TRBV18 and TRBJ2-7; 7 bases align to TRBD1. The trim removed 3 bases at V and 0 bases at J, leaving 8 bases unmatched. Germline CDR1 KGHSH, CDR2 LQKENI. The CDR3 length is 16 residues.

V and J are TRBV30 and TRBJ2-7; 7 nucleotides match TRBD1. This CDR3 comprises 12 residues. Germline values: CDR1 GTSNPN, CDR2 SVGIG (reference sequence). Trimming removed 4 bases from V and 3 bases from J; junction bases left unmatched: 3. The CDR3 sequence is CAWNAGGYEQYF. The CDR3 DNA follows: TGTGCCTGGAATGCAGGGGGCTACGAGCAGTACTTC.

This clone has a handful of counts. CDR3 region: CASSSGGHSPLHF. The CDR3 DNA is TGTGCCAGCAGCTCAGGGGGGCATTCACCCCTCCACTTT. The rearrangement links TRBV7-9 to TRBJ1-6; 7 bases map to TRBD1. The ends lost 4 bases at V and 8 bases at J; junction bases unmatched: 2. The CDR3 is 13 residues long. In germline, CDR1 is SEHNR, CDR2 FQNEAQ (reference sequence).

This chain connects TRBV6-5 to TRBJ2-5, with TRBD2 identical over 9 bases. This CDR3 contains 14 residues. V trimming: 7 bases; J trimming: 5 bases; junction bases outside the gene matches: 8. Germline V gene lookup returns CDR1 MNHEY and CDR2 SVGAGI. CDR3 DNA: TGTGCCAGCAACCCGACTAGCGGTCCGGAGACCCAGTACTTC. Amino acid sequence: CASNPTSGPETQYF.

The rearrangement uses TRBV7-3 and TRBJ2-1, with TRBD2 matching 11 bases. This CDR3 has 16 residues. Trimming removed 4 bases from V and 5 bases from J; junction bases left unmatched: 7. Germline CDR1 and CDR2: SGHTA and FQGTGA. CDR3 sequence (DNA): TGTGCCAGCAGCTCTGAGGGGGGACTAGCGGACAATGAGCAGTTCTTC. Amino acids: CASSSEGGLADNEQFF. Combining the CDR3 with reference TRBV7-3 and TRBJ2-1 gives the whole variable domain GAGVSQTPSNKVTEKGKYVELRCDPISGHTALYWYRQSLGQGPEFLIYFQGTGAADDSGLPNDRFFAVRPEGSVSTLKIQRTERGDSAVYLCASSSEGGLADNEQFFGPGTRLTVL.

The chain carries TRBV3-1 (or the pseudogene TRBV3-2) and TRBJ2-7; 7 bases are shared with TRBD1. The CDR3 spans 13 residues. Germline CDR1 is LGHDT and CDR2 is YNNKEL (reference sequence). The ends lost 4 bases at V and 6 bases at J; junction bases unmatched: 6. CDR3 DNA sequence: TGTGCCAGCAGCCCGGGACAGCTTTCCGAGCAGTACGTC. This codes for CASSPGQLSEQYV.

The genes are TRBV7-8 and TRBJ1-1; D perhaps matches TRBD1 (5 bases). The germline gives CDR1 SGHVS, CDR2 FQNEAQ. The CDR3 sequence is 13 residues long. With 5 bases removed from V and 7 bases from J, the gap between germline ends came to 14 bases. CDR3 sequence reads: CASSPPAGLEAFF. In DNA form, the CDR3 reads TGTGCCAGCAGCCCCCCGGCAGGGCTTGAAGCTTTCTTT.

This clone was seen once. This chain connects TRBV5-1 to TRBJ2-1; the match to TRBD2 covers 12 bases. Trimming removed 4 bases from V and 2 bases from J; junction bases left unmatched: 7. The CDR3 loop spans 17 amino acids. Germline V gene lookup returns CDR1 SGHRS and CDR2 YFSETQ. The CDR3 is CASSPGTSGSPYNEQFF. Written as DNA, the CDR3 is TGCGCCAGCAGCCCCGGGACTAGCGGGTCGCCCTACAATGAGCAGTTCTTC.

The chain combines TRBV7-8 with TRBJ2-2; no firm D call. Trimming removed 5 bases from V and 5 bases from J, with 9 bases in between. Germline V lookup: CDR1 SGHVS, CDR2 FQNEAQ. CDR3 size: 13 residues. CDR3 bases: TGTGCCAGCAGCGCTATATTAACCGGGGAGCTGTTTTTT. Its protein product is CASSAILTGELFF. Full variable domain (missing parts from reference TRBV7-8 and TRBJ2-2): GAGVSQSPRYKVAKRGQDVALRCDPISGHVSLFWYQQALGQGPEFLTYFQNEAQLDKSGLPSDRFFAERPEGSVSTLKIQRTQQEDSAVYLCASSAILTGELFFGEGSRLTVL.